These 24 T cell receptor beta chains were all obtained from the same sample, sequenced in a study of Ad26.COV2.S vaccination and SARS-CoV-2 variants. Generated by immunoSEQ multiplex PCR, the TCRdb table keeps only in-frame clones and is missing some. The sample consists of more than 150,000 clones, roughly 87% of them appearing once. Source: peripheral blood, taken after recovery from COVID-19. Source of these receptors: a human donor who had recovered from COVID-19.

The chain combines TRBV30 with TRBJ1-2; no clear D. There are 12 residues in the CDR3. Looked up from germline, CDR1 is GTSNPN and CDR2 is SVGIG (reference sequence). V lost 1 base and J 8 bases, leaving 11 bases between the germline ends. CDR3 DNA sequence: TGTGCCTGGAGTGGGGCAGGCGTAGGCTACACCTTC. It translates to CAWSGAGVGYTF. The full variable domain, rest sourced from reference TRBV30 and TRBJ1-2, is SQTIHQWPATLVQPVGSPLSLECTVEGTSNPNLYWYRQAAGRGLQLLFYSVGIGQISSEVPQNLSASRPQDRQFILSSKKLLLSDSGFYLCAWSGAGVGYTFGSGTRLTVV.

The V and J genes are TRBV6-2 or TRBV6-3 and TRBJ2-7; D might be TRBD1 (6 bases). V dropped 5 bases and J dropped 2 bases, with 10 bases sitting between them. CDR1 and CDR2 (germline): MNHEY, SVGEGT. The CDR3 length is 13 residues. Here the CDR3 reads CASSRDIPYEQYF. CDR3 in DNA: TGTGCCAGCAGTCGGGACATACCCTACGAGCAGTACTTC.

J is TRBJ2-5 and V is TRBV2; D is unresolved. V shed 5 bases and J shed 0 bases, with 13 bases lying between them. Germline lookup yields CDR1 SNHLY and CDR2 FYNNEI. This CDR3 has 15 amino acids. The CDR3 region has the DNA TGTGCCAGCAGTCTCCAACAGCTGTACCAAGAGACCCAGTACTTC. Translation gives CASSLQQLYQETQYF.

The rearrangement joins TRBV28 to TRBJ2-3; D could derive from TRBD1 or TRBD2 (5 bases each). Germline V gene lookup returns CDR1 MDHEN and CDR2 SYDVKM. This CDR3 contains 13 residues. V lost 4 bases and J lost 6, with 11 bases in between. CDR3: CASSSGGRDTQYF. CDR3 sequence (DNA): TGTGCCAGCAGTTCTGGGGGAAGGGATACGCAGTATTTT. Supplemented by reference TRBV28 and TRBJ2-3, the full variable domain reads DVKVTQSSRYLVKRTGEKVFLECVQDMDHENMFWYRQDPGLGLRLIYFSYDVKMKEKGDIPEGYSVSREKKERFSLILESASTNQTSMYLCASSSGGRDTQYFGPGTRLTVL.

V usage is TRBV12-3 or TRBV12-4 and J usage is TRBJ1-6, with TRBD1 as a possible D gene (6 bases). The CDR3 contains 13 residues. V was clipped by 8 bases and J by 5 bases, with 10 bases between them. DNA of the CDR3: TGTGCCAGCCGGGACATCGATAATTCACCCCTCCACTTT. Its protein is CASRDIDNSPLHF.

This rearrangement joins TRBV14 to TRBJ2-7; perhaps D is TRBD1 or TRBD2 (5 bases each). The CDR3 is 13 residues long. Trimming took off 1 base at V and 9 bases at J, with 13 bases between the two ends. From germline, CDR1 is SGHDN and CDR2 FVKESK. The CDR3 here is CASSQGAGGLQYF. The CDR3 DNA reads as TGTGCCAGCAGCCAAGGGGCTGGGGGATTGCAGTACTTC.

The chain has TRBV5-4 and TRBJ2-1; TRBD1 matches at 9 bases. J was trimmed by 2 bases and V by 4 bases; bases with no gene match: 4. The CDR3 loop spans 15 amino acids. The germline gives CDR1 SGHNT, CDR2 YYREEE (reference sequence). The CDR3 loop is CASSTRQGAYNEQFF. Here the CDR3 DNA reads TGTGCCAGCAGCACCCGACAGGGGGCCTACAATGAGCAGTTCTTC. The variable domain in full, completed from reference TRBV5-4 and TRBJ2-1, reads ETGVTQSPTHLIKTRGQQVTLRCSSQSGHNTVSWYQQALGQGPQFIFQYYREEENGRGNFPPRFSGLQFPNYSSELNVNALELDDSALYLCASSTRQGAYNEQFFGPGTRLTVL.

The chain combines TRBV28 with TRBJ1-2; no firm D call. Germline V gene lookup returns CDR1 MDHEN and CDR2 SYDVKM. The CDR3 covers 15 residues. V dropped 2 bases and J dropped 6 bases, with 16 bases sitting between them. CDR3 region: CASSLMVQHSNGYTF. CDR3 in DNA: TGTGCCAGCAGTTTAATGGTCCAGCACTCGAATGGCTACACCTTC.

The chain joins TRBV18 to TRBJ2-2, with 13 bases identical to TRBD2. The ends lost 3 bases at V and 5 bases at J; junction bases unmatched: 12. CDR1 is KGHSH, CDR2 LQKENI, per germline. The CDR3 consists of 19 residues. The CDR3 loop is CASSPRGLAGPPETGELFF. CDR3 coding DNA: TGTGCCAGCTCACCCCGGGGACTAGCGGGGCCGCCCGAAACCGGGGAGCTGTTTTTT.

The chain carries TRBV7-9 and TRBJ1-3, with D unresolved. The CDR3 is made up of 12 amino acids. V was pared by 1 base and J by 6 bases, with 4 bases between. CDR1 is SEHNR, CDR2 FQNEAQ, per germline (reference sequence). CDR3: CASSLEENTIYF. The CDR3 DNA sequence: TGTGCCAGCAGCTTAGAAGAAAACACCATATATTTT. The variable domain in full, with the rest retrieved from reference TRBV7-9 and TRBJ1-3, is DTGVSQNPRHKITKRGQNVTFRCDPISEHNRLYWYRQTLGQGPEFLTYFQNEAQLEKSRLLSDRFSAERPKGSFSTLEIQRTEQGDSAMYLCASSLEENTIYFGEGSWLTVV.

This chain uses TRBV5-1 with TRBJ2-1; 11 nucleotides line up with TRBD2. V lost 4 bases and J lost 4; bases outside the gene matches: 4. There are 15 residues in the CDR3. Germline CDR1 is SGHRS and CDR2 is YFSETQ. Written as DNA, the CDR3 is TGCGCCAGCAGCCTACTAGCGGGAGAGTACAATGAGCAGTTCTTC. Translated: CASSLLAGEYNEQFF.

The genes are TRBV5-5 and TRBJ2-7; 8 bases align to TRBD2. The CDR3 length is 13 residues. Germline V gene lookup returns CDR1 SGHKS and CDR2 YYEKEE (reference sequence). Trimming removed 1 base from V and 3 bases from J; junction bases left unmatched: 0. CDR3 nucleotides: TGTGCCAGCAGCTTGCTAGCGGGCTACGAGCAGTACTTC. It codes for CASSLLAGYEQYF.

This clone was observed a handful of times. The genes are TRBV10-3 and TRBJ1-5; tentative D call: TRBD1 (5 bases). With 3 bases removed from V and 7 bases from J, the gap between germline ends came to 13 bases. The CDR3 is made up of 14 amino acids. Germline V gene data show CDR1 as ENHRY and CDR2 as SYGVKD. CDR3 region: CAISEVGGEQPQHF. CDR3 sequence (DNA): TGTGCCATCAGTGAAGTCGGGGGTGAGCAGCCCCAGCATTTT.

V and J are TRBV10-3 and TRBJ1-3; a possible D gene is TRBD1 (5 bases). This CDR3 has 11 residues. Looked up from germline, CDR1 is ENHRY and CDR2 is SYGVKD. The germline V and J ends were trimmed by 8 bases and 4 bases, with 6 bases remaining between them. CDR3 bases: TGTGCCATCGAGGGGGGAAACACCATATATTTT. Translation gives CAIEGGNTIYF.

This chain joins TRBV7-2 and TRBJ2-1; TRBD1 is a possible D gene (6 bases). Between the trimmed V and J ends, which lost 5 bases and 0 bases, there was a span of 14 bases. The CDR3 is 16 residues long. Germline CDR1 reads SGHTA; CDR2 reads FQGNSA. The CDR3: CASSVGYRVSYNEQFF. DNA for the CDR3: TGTGCCAGCAGCGTAGGGTACAGGGTCTCCTACAATGAGCAGTTCTTC.

The chain joins TRBV4-1 to TRBJ1-4, with TRBD1 matching 9 bases. Per the germline V gene, CDR1 is MGHRA and CDR2 is YSYEKL. This CDR3 contains 17 residues. The V segment lost 2 bases and the J segment 8 bases; nucleotides outside the gene matches: 12. CDR3 region: CASSQNTPGTGLEKLFF. The CDR3 DNA reads TGCGCCAGCAGCCAAAATACTCCCGGGACAGGGTTGGAAAAACTGTTTTTT.

The chain has TRBV6-1 and TRBJ1-1, with 12 bases lining up with TRBD1. Germline V lookup: CDR1 MNHNS, CDR2 SASEGT. The length of the CDR3 is 14 residues. V lost 1 base, J lost 11 bases, and 5 bases stayed unmatched. The CDR3, as DNA: TGTGCCAGCAGTGAAGAGCCGGGACAGGGGGCTGCTTTCTTT. Its protein is CASSEEPGQGAAFF.

V gene TRBV3-1 (or the pseudogene TRBV3-2) combines with J gene TRBJ2-2; TRBD1 agrees at 10 bases. Trimming removed 8 bases from V and 6 bases from J; junction bases left unmatched: 6. This CDR3 is 14 amino acids long. Germline V gene data show CDR1 as LGHDT and CDR2 as YNNKEL (reference sequence). The CDR3: CASGGTGVAGELFF. The CDR3 DNA reads as TGTGCCAGCGGGGGGACAGGGGTGGCCGGGGAGCTGTTTTTT.

The chain couples TRBV18 to TRBJ1-1; D gene unclear. There are 17 residues in the CDR3. The germline CDR1 and CDR2 sequences are KGHSH and LQKENI. Trimming left V 0 bases short and J 1 base short, with 15 bases between. CDR3 nucleotide sequence: TGTGCCAGCTCACCACCAAGACTGGGCGTAGGGAACACTGAAGCTTTCTTT. It specifies CASSPPRLGVGNTEAFF.

This sequence joins TRBV12-3 or TRBV12-4 and TRBJ1-1; 8 bases agree with TRBD1. The CDR3 is 13 amino acids. The ends lost 6 bases at V and 11 bases at J; junction bases unmatched: 11. CDR3 in amino acids: CASSLDRAASAFF. CDR3 nucleotide sequence: TGTGCCAGCAGCCTGGACAGGGCAGCCAGTGCTTTCTTT.

V gene TRBV11-2 combines with J gene TRBJ2-5; 11 bases match TRBD2. The junction had 11 bases not matched to a gene; V was cut back by 2 bases and J by 3 bases. From germline, CDR1 is SGHAT and CDR2 FQNNGV. CDR3 length: 18 residues. The CDR3 DNA is TGTGCCAGCAGCTTAATACTAGCGGGAGACGGGCGTGAAGAGACCCAGTACTTC. Protein sequence: CASSLILAGDGREETQYF.

This clone was counted a single time. The V call is TRBV7-2, the J call TRBJ2-3; the D gene is possibly TRBD1 (7 bases). Deletions cut 3 bases from V and 1 base from J, with 14 bases between. The CDR3 loop spans 16 amino acids. Looked up from germline, CDR1 is SGHTA and CDR2 is FQGNSA. The chain's CDR3 is CASSLGRGVGTDTQYF. CDR3 sequence (DNA): TGTGCCAGCAGCTTGGGCAGGGGGGTGGGCACAGATACGCAGTATTTT.

This clone was seen a handful of times. The chain joins TRBV29-1 to TRBJ2-2; 10 bases fit TRBD1. This CDR3 spans 15 amino acids. J gave up 4 bases and V 3 bases, and 5 bases lay outside the gene matches. Looked up from germline, CDR1 is SQVTM and CDR2 is ANQGSEA. CDR3 sequence (DNA): TGCAGCGTTGAGAGGGACAGGGGAAGCACCGGGGAGCTGTTTTTT. It encodes CSVERDRGSTGELFF.

J is TRBJ2-3 and V is TRBV9; no definite D call. Trimming cost V 4 bases and J 2 bases, with 5 bases left between them. Germline V CDR1 and CDR2: SGDLS, YYNGEE. The CDR3 extends over 12 amino acids. The CDR3 spells CASSPDTDTQYF. The CDR3 DNA follows: TGTGCCAGCAGCCCAGACACAGATACGCAGTATTTT.